Following are 5 T cell receptor beta chains from one sample sequenced in a study of naive and memory T cell subsets. An equimolar mix of two oligonucleotides served as the beta constant-region primer for TRBC1 and TRBC2. TCRdb independently ran MiXCR on the UMI-ligation and nested PCR reads; one entry per CDR3 protein. Of around 160,000 distinct CDR3 sequences listed, 15% to 20% were seen once; the top ten hold about 0.15%. The sample consisted of naive CD4+ T cells from blood. Receptor source: a human donor in good health.

The chain is built from TRBV4-1 and TRBJ2-3, with 7 positions matching TRBD2. The trim removed 2 bases at V and 4 bases at J, leaving 12 bases unmatched. Germline loops: CDR1 MGHRA, CDR2 YSYEKL. The CDR3 totals 17 residues. The CDR3 nucleotides read TGCGCCAGCAGCCAATTCTTGAGGGCGGGAGTTGCAGATACGCAGTATTTT. It codes for CASSQFLRAGVADTQYF.

V and J are TRBV20-1 and TRBJ2-7, with a tentative D call TRBD2 (7 bases). Germline CDR1 and CDR2: DFQATT and SNEGSKA (reference sequence). V was pared by 6 bases and J by 0 bases, with 24 bases between. This CDR3 comprises 17 residues. The DNA for the CDR3 is TGCAGTGCCGGCGGGGGCCCCCTCTCCGGGATCTCCTACGAGCAGTACTTC. This encodes CSAGGGPLSGISYEQYF.

The chain combines TRBV9 with TRBJ2-3, with a possible D match to TRBD2 (6 bases). This CDR3 comprises 15 residues. V was cut by 4 bases and J by 2 bases, with 14 bases left in between. The germline V gene has CDR1 SGDLS and CDR2 YYNGEE. The CDR3 sequence is CASSPRAGDTDTQYF. CDR3 DNA sequence: TGTGCCAGCAGCCCTCGAGCGGGTGACACAGATACGCAGTATTTT. The full variable domain, with the rest looked up from reference TRBV9 and TRBJ2-3, is DSGVTQTPKHLITATGQRVTLRCSPRSGDLSVYWYQQSLDQGLQFLIQYYNGEERAKGNILERFSAQQFPDLHSELNLSSLELGDSALYFCASSPRAGDTDTQYFGPGTRLTVL.

This clonotype was picked up many times. The gene calls are TRBV5-1 and TRBJ2-7; D uncertain. With 4 bases removed from V and 0 bases from J, the gap between germline ends came to 14 bases. Germline V gene lookup returns CDR1 SGHRS and CDR2 YFSETQ. CDR3 length: 15 residues. CDR3 DNA: TGCGCCAGCAGCAGAGACACAAACCCCTCCTACGAGCAGTACTTC. It translates to CASSRDTNPSYEQYF.

This chain links TRBV2 with TRBJ1-2; D is unclear. Germline values: CDR1 SNHLY, CDR2 FYNNEI. The V end lost 3 bases, the J end lost 6 bases, and 8 bases lay between the germline ends. CDR3 length: 12 amino acids. CDR3 loop: CASSDLMNGYTF. CDR3 nucleotide sequence: TGTGCCAGCAGTGATTTGATGAATGGCTACACCTTC.